Described below is a single TCR beta chain sequence and its context. The data are from a study of cytomegalovirus exposure and HLA in healthy donors. In the PCR, 60 Vbeta and 13 Jbeta primers were used. Here immunoSEQ multiplex PCR was the method, and the copy in TCRdb shows in-frame clones only, minus some. The sample lists about 120,000 clones; under 85% were seen once. The CDR3 totals 14 residues. V was clipped by 4 bases and J by 5 bases, with 12 bases between them. Germline CDR1 SGHVS, CDR2 FNYEAQ. V gene TRBV7-6 combines with J gene TRBJ2-1, with D tentatively TRBD1 (6 bases). The sample consisted of PBMCs. The origin of this receptor is a male donor in good health and CMV-seropositive. CDR3 in amino acids: CASSSTGQNNEQFF. The CDR3 coding sequence is TGTGCCAGCAGCTCCACAGGGCAGAACAATGAGCAGTTCTTC.